This record looks at one T cell receptor beta chain sequence and its context. The use of genomic DNA as template underpinned the TCR beta VDJ and CDR3 profiling. TCRdb reprocessed the reads via MiXCR and lists one record per CDR3 protein. The sample shows 150,000 to 200,000 distinct CDR3 sequences, about 64% of them seen only once. The sample originates from a study of CD8+CD57+ T cells in acquired aplastic anemia. Trimming took 0 bases from V and 5 from J, leaving 11 bases between them. This CDR3 has 14 residues. The germline V gene encodes CDR1 SGHDN and CDR2 FVKESK. Input material: sorted CD4+, CD8+, or CD8+CD57+ T cells (not recorded which) from PBMCs. The clonotype comes from a human donor with severe aplastic anemia or a healthy control (not recorded which). The rearrangement uses TRBV14 and TRBJ2-7; D is unclear. CDR3 region: CASSQDLWANEQYF. CDR3 DNA sequence: TGTGCCAGCAGCCAAGATCTTTGGGCGAACGAGCAGTACTTC.